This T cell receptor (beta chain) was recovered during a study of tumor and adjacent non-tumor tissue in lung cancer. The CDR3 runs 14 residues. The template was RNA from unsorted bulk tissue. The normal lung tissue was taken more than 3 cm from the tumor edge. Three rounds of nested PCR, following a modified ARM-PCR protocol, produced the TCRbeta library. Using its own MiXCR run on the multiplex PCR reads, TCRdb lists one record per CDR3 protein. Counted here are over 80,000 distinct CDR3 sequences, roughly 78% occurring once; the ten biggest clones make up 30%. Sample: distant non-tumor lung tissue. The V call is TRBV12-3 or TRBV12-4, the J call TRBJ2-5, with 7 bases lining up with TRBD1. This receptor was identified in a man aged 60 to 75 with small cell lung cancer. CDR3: CPSSLIDREETQYF. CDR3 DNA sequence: TGTCCTAGCAGTTTAATTGACAGGGAAGAGACCCAGTACTTC.